This TCR beta chain was profiled in a study of blood T cell repertoires in COVID-19. Study summary: Acute and convalescent COVID-19 samples came from the United States, Italy and Spain. Sample material is recorded as cDNA or gDNA derived from T cells, B-cell-depleted T cells, or PBMCs.

CDR1 SGHRS and CDR2 YFSETQ come from the germline V gene. Trimming shortened V by 0 bases and J by 8 bases, and 8 bases separated the two germline ends. The CDR3 is 13 amino acids. Original data processing: Estimates of nucleated cell counts were drawn from the amplification of reference gene primers. The protocol was immunoSEQ multiplex PCR, while the TCRdb copy is restricted to in-frame clones and leaves out a portion. That table gives V, J and clone size, and the DNA gave D and trimming. This sample has about 210,000 clones, with approximately 91% found just once. The source material was peripheral blood. The chain uses TRBV5-1 and TRBJ1-4; no firm D call. The TCR comes from a woman aged 40 to 50 with acute or convalescent COVID-19. The DNA of the CDR3 is TGCGCCAGCAGCTTGGATTTAGCGGAAAAACTGTTTTTT. Translated, it gives CASSLDLAEKLFF.